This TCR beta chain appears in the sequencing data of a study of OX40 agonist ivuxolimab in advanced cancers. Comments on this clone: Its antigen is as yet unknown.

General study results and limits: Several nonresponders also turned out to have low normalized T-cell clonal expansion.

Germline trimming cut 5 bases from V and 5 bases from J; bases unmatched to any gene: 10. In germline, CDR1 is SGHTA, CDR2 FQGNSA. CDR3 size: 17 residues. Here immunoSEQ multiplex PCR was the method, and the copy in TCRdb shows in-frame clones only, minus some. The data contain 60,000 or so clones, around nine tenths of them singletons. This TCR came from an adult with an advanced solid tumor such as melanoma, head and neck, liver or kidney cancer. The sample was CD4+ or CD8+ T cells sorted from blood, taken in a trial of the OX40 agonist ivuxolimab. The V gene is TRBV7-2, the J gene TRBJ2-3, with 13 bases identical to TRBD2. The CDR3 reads CASSRWGLAGKGDTQYF. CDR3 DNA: TGTGCCAGCAGCCGATGGGGACTAGCGGGAAAAGGAGATACGCAGTATTTT.